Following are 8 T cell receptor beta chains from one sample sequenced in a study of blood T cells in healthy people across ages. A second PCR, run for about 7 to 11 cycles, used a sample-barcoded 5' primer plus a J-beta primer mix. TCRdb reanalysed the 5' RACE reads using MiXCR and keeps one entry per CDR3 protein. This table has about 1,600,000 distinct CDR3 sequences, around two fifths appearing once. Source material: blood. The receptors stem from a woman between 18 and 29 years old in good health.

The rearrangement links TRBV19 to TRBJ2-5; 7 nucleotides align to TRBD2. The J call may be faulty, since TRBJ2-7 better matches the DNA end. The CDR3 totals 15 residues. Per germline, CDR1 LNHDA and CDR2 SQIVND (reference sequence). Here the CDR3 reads CASSIASGPTYEQYF. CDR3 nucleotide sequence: TGTGCCAGTAGTATCGCTAGCGGCCCGACCTACGAGCAGTACTTC.

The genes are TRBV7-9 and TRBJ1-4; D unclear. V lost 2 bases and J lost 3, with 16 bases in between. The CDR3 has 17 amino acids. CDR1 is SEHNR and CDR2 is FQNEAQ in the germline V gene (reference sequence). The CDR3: CASSLSKRTGANEKLFF. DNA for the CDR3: TGTGCCAGCAGCTTATCTAAGAGGACTGGGGCTAATGAAAAACTGTTTTTT.

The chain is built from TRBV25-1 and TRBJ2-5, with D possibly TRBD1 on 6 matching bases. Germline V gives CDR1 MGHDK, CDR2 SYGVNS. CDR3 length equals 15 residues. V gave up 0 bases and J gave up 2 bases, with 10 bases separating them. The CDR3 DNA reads TGTGCCAGCAGTGAATACGGACAGTTACAAGAGACCCAGTACTTC. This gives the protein CASSEYGQLQETQYF.

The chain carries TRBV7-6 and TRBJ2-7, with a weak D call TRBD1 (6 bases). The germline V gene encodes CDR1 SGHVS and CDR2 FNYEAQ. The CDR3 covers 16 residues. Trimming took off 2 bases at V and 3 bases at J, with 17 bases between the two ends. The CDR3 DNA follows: TGTGCCAGCAGCTTAAGTGCCCGCACAGGGTTCTACGAGCAGTACTTC. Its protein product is CASSLSARTGFYEQYF.

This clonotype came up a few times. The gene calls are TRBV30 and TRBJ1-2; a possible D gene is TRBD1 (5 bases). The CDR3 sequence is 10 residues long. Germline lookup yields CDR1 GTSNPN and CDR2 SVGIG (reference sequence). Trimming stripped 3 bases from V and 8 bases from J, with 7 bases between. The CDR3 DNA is TGTGCCTGGAGGCGGGGGGGCTACACCTTC. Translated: CAWRRGGYTF.

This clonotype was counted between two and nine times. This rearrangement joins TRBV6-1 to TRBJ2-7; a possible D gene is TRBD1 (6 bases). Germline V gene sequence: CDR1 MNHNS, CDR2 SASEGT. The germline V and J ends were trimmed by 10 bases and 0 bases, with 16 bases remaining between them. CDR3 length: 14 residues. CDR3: CAILEGHNSYEQYF. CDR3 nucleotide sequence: TGTGCCATACTTGAGGGACATAACTCCTACGAGCAGTACTTC.

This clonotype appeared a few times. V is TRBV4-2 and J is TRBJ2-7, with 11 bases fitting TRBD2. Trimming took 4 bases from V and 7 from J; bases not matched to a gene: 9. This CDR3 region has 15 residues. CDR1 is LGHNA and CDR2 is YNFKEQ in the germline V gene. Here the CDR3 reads CASSLTGTSGREQYF. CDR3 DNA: TGTGCCAGCAGCCTCACCGGGACTAGCGGTAGGGAGCAGTACTTC.

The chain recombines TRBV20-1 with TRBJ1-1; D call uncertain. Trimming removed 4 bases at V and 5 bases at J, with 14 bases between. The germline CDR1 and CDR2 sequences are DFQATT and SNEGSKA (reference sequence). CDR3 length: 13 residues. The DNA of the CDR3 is TGCAGTGCTAAATACCAAGGGTGGACTGAAGCTTTCTTT. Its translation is CSAKYQGWTEAFF.